This TCR beta chain is from a study of blood T cell repertoires in COVID-19. Study information: The origin of the acute and convalescent COVID-19 samples was the United States, Italy and Spain. T cells, B-cell-depleted T cells, or PBMCs supplied cDNA or gDNA.

Original analysis: Amplification of reference gene primers provided the estimated nucleated cell counts. The repertoire was sequenced with immunoSEQ multiplex PCR; TCRdb's copy has only in-frame clones and lacks some. V and J calls and clone size are copied from that table; D and trimming were computed from the DNA. The sample has about 170,000 clones, approximately 81% seen once; the top ten hold around an eighth. The CDR3 runs 14 residues. V trimming: 2 bases; J trimming: 10 bases; junction bases outside the gene matches: 8. Germline V lookup: CDR1 SGDLS, CDR2 YYNGEE. The source of this sequence is a young man with active or convalescent COVID-19. The sample consisted of peripheral blood. This chain uses TRBV9 with TRBJ2-1, with TRBD2 matching 8 bases. The CDR3 DNA follows: TGTGCCAGCAGCGTCCGGGGGGGTCCCGGAGAGCAGTTCTTC. Protein: CASSVRGGPGEQFF.